These 20 T cell receptor beta chains were all obtained from the same sample, sequenced in a study of blood T cell repertoires in COVID-19. The method was immunoSEQ multiplex PCR; TCRdb's version includes in-frame clones alone and lacks a portion of them. Here the sample spans 150,000 to 200,000 clones, more than 75% being singletons. The sequenced sample was peripheral blood. The receptor set was obtained from a man between 60 and 75 years old with active or convalescent COVID-19.

V is TRBV25-1 and J is TRBJ1-6; unclear D gene. The CDR3 is 14 amino acids. The V gene's germline CDR1 is MGHDK and CDR2 SYGVNS. The germline V and J ends were trimmed by 6 bases and 2 bases, with 8 bases remaining between them. CDR3 residues: CASSIYTYNSPLHF. The CDR3 DNA sequence: TGTGCCAGCAGCATTTACACCTATAATTCACCCCTCCACTTT.

The count of this clone is one. The chain links TRBV18 to TRBJ1-5; 7 nucleotides line up with TRBD1. V trimming: 2 bases; J trimming: 4 bases; junction bases outside the gene matches: 11. CDR1 is KGHSH and CDR2 is LQKENI in the germline V gene. The CDR3 extends over 17 amino acids. The CDR3 reads CASSPAVLGTANQPQHF. In DNA, the CDR3 is TGTGCCAGCTCACCAGCGGTACTTGGGACAGCGAATCAGCCCCAGCATTTT.

The chain recombines TRBV25-1 with TRBJ1-5, with a tentative D call TRBD1 (5 bases). Germline-derived CDR1 and CDR2 are MGHDK and SYGVNS. The CDR3 has 17 residues. The V gene lost 2 bases and the J gene lost 0 bases, with 14 bases spanning the gap. CDR3 loop: CASSEGGGPYSNQPQHF. Written as DNA, the CDR3 is TGTGCCAGCAGTGAAGGGGGAGGGCCGTATAGCAATCAGCCCCAGCATTTT.

This clone has only one observation. J is TRBJ1-1 and V is TRBV18, with D perhaps TRBD1 (5 bases). The V and J ends lost 6 bases and 1 base respectively, with 15 bases between them. The CDR3 loop spans 15 amino acids. CDR1 is KGHSH, CDR2 LQKENI, per germline. This CDR3 reads CASSPELGQNTEAFF. The CDR3 nucleotides read TGTGCCAGCTCGCCAGAACTTGGACAGAACACTGAAGCTTTCTTT.

The chain is built from TRBV29-1 and TRBJ1-5, with D perhaps matching TRBD1 (5 bases). The CDR3 runs 14 residues. The V gene's germline CDR1 is SQVTM and CDR2 ANQGSEA. V lost 3 bases and J 2 bases, leaving 11 bases between the germline ends. CDR3 region: CSVDRVDGNQPQHF. DNA of the CDR3: TGCAGCGTTGACAGGGTTGATGGCAATCAGCCCCAGCATTTT.

V gene TRBV10-3 combines with J gene TRBJ2-1, with 14 bases identical to TRBD2. CDR3 length equals 17 residues. The ends lost 7 bases at V and 12 bases at J; junction bases unmatched: 17. Per germline, CDR1 ENHRY and CDR2 SYGVKD. The CDR3, as DNA: TGTGCCATCACCGGGACTAGCGGGAGAGTTAATCCCAACGGGCAGTTCTTC. It yields the protein CAITGTSGRVNPNGQFF.

The genes are TRBV3-1 (or the pseudogene TRBV3-2) and TRBJ1-2; 9 nucleotides align to TRBD1. The CDR3 is 17 residues long. Unmatched junction bases numbered 14, after V lost 2 bases and J lost 7 bases. CDR1 is LGHDT and CDR2 is YNNKEL in the germline V gene (reference sequence). Written as DNA, the CDR3 is TGTGCCAGCAGCCAATCGGGACAGGGAATAGTAGTAGGTGGCTACACCTTC. It specifies CASSQSGQGIVVGGYTF.

For the CDR3, the DNA is TGTGCCAGTAGTATAGGTGGGGGACAACACAATGAGCAGTTCTTC. Protein: CASSIGGGQHNEQFF. The chain is built from TRBV19 and TRBJ2-1, with D maybe TRBD1 (6 bases). This CDR3 region has 15 residues. Germline V lookup: CDR1 LNHDA, CDR2 SQIVND (reference sequence). The V end lost 1 base, the J end lost 5 bases, and 12 bases lay between the germline ends.

The rearrangement joins TRBV7-2 to TRBJ1-1; TRBD1 matches at 9 bases. Germline CDR1 is SGHTA and CDR2 is FQGNSA. The V segment lost 6 bases and the J segment 1 base; nucleotides outside the gene matches: 6. The CDR3 spans 15 residues. This chain's CDR3 is CASRFLGQGNTEAFF. The DNA of the CDR3 is TGTGCCAGCAGATTTTTGGGACAGGGGAACACTGAAGCTTTCTTT.

CDR3 DNA: TGTGCCAGCAGCTTGTTCTCAGGGGACTATAGCAATCAGCCCCAGCATTTT. This sequence encodes CASSLFSGDYSNQPQHF. The chain combines TRBV5-5 with TRBJ1-5; a weak D match, TRBD1 (6 bases). The CDR3 runs to 17 residues. The germline V and J ends were trimmed by 1 base and 0 bases, with 14 bases remaining between them. Germline CDR1 is SGHKS and CDR2 is YYEKEE (reference sequence).

The chain has TRBV10-3 and TRBJ1-5, with 9 bases aligning to TRBD1. V shed 2 bases and J 7 bases; nucleotides not matched to a gene: 6. The germline V gene encodes CDR1 ENHRY and CDR2 SYGVKD. This CDR3 region has 15 residues. CDR3 amino acids: CAISETGQGFQPQHF. The DNA for the CDR3 is TGTGCCATCAGTGAGACGGGACAGGGTTTCCAGCCCCAGCATTTT.

This sequence joins TRBV25-1 and TRBJ2-5; 10 positions match TRBD2. Germline CDR1 and CDR2: MGHDK and SYGVNS. CDR3 size: 15 residues. J was trimmed by 2 bases and V by 4 bases; bases with no gene match: 4. The CDR3 protein is CASSVGGLAQETQYF. The CDR3, as DNA: TGTGCCAGCAGTGTCGGGGGACTAGCGCAAGAGACCCAGTACTTC.

The chain carries TRBV6-5 and TRBJ2-5; the D is unclear. Per the germline V gene, CDR1 is MNHEY and CDR2 is SVGAGI. CDR3 length: 14 residues. V dropped 7 bases and J dropped 2 bases, with 14 bases sitting between them. The CDR3 bases are TGTGCCAGCATCTTGACCGCCGGGCAAGAGACCCAGTACTTC. As protein: CASILTAGQETQYF.

The chain carries TRBV29-1 and TRBJ1-1; a possible D gene is TRBD1 (5 bases). V was shortened by 5 bases and J by 1 base, with 11 bases between the two germline ends. The germline V gene encodes CDR1 SQVTM and CDR2 ANQGSEA. The CDR3 has 13 residues. This CDR3 is CSVLGLANTEAFF. CDR3 DNA sequence: TGCAGCGTTCTGGGACTGGCGAACACTGAAGCTTTCTTT.

The chain employs TRBV18 and TRBJ2-2; 7 bases are a match to TRBD2. The CDR3 has 16 amino acids. After removal of 1 base from V and 0 bases from J, the junction contained 2 bases not matched to a gene. CDR1 and CDR2 (germline): KGHSH, LQKENI. CDR3 nucleotide sequence: TGTGCCAGCTCACCACAGCGGGATACGAACACCGGGGAGCTGTTTTTT. This sequence encodes CASSPQRDTNTGELFF. The whole variable domain, remainder taken from reference TRBV18 and TRBJ2-2, is NAGVMQNPRHLVRRRGQEARLRCSPMKGHSHVYWYRQLPEEGLKFMVYLQKENIIDESGMPKERFSAEFPKEGPSILRIQQVVRGDSAAYFCASSPQRDTNTGELFFGEGSRLTVL.

V usage is TRBV19 and J usage is TRBJ1-6; D unresolved. The V gene lost 4 bases and the J gene lost 3 bases, with 10 bases spanning the gap. The germline CDR1 and CDR2 sequences are LNHDA and SQIVND (reference sequence). This CDR3 comprises 15 residues. CDR3 region: CASSRATIYNSPLHF. The CDR3 DNA follows: TGTGCCAGTAGTAGGGCCACAATCTATAATTCACCCCTCCACTTT.

V is TRBV9 and J is TRBJ2-1; possibly TRBD1 for D (6 bases). CDR1 is SGDLS and CDR2 is YYNGEE in the germline V gene. This CDR3 contains 15 residues. V was trimmed by 3 bases and J by 7 bases, leaving 17 bases between them. CDR3 in DNA: TGTGCCAGCAGCGGCGGAACAGGGAATCGGAATGAGCAGTTCTTC. Translated, it gives CASSGGTGNRNEQFF.

This chain joins TRBV10-1 and TRBJ2-7; 9 bases agree with TRBD1. The CDR3 spans 15 residues. Germline CDR1 WNHNN, CDR2 SYGVQD (reference sequence). J was trimmed by 6 bases and V by 3 bases; bases with no gene match: 9. The CDR3 bases are TGCGCCAGCAGTGACTCCGGGACAGGGTCTTTCGAGCAGTACTTC. Translated, it gives CASSDSGTGSFEQYF.

V is TRBV19 and J is TRBJ2-7; 13 bases line up with TRBD2. In germline, CDR1 is LNHDA, CDR2 SQIVND (reference sequence). CDR3 size: 15 residues. The V segment lost 5 bases and the J segment 2 bases; nucleotides outside the gene matches: 3. CDR3 in DNA: TGTGCCAGTAGTCCAGGACTAGCGGGAGCCTACGAGCAGTACTTC. Its translation: CASSPGLAGAYEQYF.

The chain has TRBV21-1 and TRBJ2-1; the table gives TRBD2 as D, unverified against the DNA. TRBV21-1 is classified as a pseudogene. CDR3 length equals 18 residues. This chain's CDR3 is CASSGPASGGNSYNEQFF. CDR3 in DNA: TGTGCCAGCAGCGGGCCCGCTAGCGGGGGTAACTCCTACAATGAGCAGTTCTTC.